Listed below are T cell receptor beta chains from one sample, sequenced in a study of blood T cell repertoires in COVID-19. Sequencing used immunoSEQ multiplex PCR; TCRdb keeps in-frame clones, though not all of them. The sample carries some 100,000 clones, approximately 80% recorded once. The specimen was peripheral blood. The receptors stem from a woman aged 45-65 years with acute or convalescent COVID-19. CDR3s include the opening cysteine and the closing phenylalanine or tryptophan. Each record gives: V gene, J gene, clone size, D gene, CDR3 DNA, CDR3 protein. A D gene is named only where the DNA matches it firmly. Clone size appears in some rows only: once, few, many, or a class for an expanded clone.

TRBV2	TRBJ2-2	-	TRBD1	TGTGCCAGCAGCTTGACAGGGGGTTCCGGGGAGCTGTTTTTT	CASSLTGGSGELFF
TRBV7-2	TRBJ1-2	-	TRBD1	TGTGCCAGCAGCCGGACCCGGACAGGGAGCTATGGCTACACCTTC	CASSRTRTGSYGYTF
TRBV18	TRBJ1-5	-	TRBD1	TGTGCCAGCTCACCGGGGACAGGGGGCCAACAGCCCCAGCATTTT	CASSPGTGGQQPQHF
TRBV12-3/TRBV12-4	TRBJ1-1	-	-	TGTGCCAGCAGTTTGACAGTGAACACTGAAGCTTTCTTT	CASSLTVNTEAFF
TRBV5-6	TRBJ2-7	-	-	TGTGCCAGCAGCTTGGCCGGGGACGCGGGATACGAGCAGTACTTC	CASSLAGDAGYEQYF
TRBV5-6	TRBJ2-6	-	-	TGTGCCAGCAGCTTTCCACGGTACTCTGGGGCCAACGTCCTGACTTTC	CASSFPRYSGANVLTF
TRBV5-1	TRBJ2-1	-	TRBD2	TGCGCCAGTGCCGCGGGGGGGACTAGCAATGAGCAGTTCTTC	CASAAGGTSNEQFF
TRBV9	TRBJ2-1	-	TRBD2	TGTGCCAGCAGCTATCGGACTAGCGGGGGAGTGGATGAGCAGTTCTTC	CASSYRTSGGVDEQFF
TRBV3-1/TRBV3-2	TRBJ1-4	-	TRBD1	TGTGCCAGCAGCCAGGGGACAGGGTACCGAGATGAAAAACTGTTTTTT	CASSQGTGYRDEKLFF
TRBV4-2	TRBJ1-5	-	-	TGTGCCAGCAGCCAAGAGCTAAACCAGCCCCAGCATTTT	CASSQELNQPQHF
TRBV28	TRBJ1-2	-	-	TGTGCCAGCGACGACAGTCTCTATGGCTACACCTTC	CASDDSLYGYTF
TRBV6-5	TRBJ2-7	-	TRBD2	TGTGCCAGCAGTTACTCCGGGGAGGGCCTCGTCGAGCAGTACTTC	CASSYSGEGLVEQYF
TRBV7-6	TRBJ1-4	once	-	TGTGCCAGCAGGTCAGGGGACCCGTTTTTT	CASRSGDPFF
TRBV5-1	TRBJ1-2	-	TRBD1	TGCGCCAGCAGCTTGGAAGGACAGGGGGCAGGGGGCTACACCTTC	CASSLEGQGAGGYTF
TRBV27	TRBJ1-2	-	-	TGTGCCAGCAGTTTCCTAATCGGGTATGGCTACACCTTC	CASSFLIGYGYTF
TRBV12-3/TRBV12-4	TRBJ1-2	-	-	TGTGCCAGCAGTTTGGAGGCAGGGGATGGCTACACCTTC	CASSLEAGDGYTF
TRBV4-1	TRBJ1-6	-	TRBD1	TGCGCCAGCAGCCTGACAGGGGCGACTCCTTCACCCCTCCACTTT	CASSLTGATPSPLHF
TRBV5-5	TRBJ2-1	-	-	TGTGCCAGCAGCTTAGTACAATCGAATGAGCAGTTCTTC	CASSLVQSNEQFF
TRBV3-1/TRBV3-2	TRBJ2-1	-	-	TGTGCCAGCAGCCAAGGTTTGGAGCCGACTATAGGGCAGTTCTTC	CASSQGLEPTIGQFF
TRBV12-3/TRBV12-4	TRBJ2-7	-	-	TGTGCCAGCAGTTTAGGCGGCTACTACGAGCAGTACTTC	CASSLGGYYEQYF
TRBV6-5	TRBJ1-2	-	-	TGTGCCAGCCGGGACATATTTAACTATGGCTACACCTTC	CASRDIFNYGYTF
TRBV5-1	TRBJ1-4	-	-	TGCGCCAGCAGCATAATGGAGTCTAATGAAAAACTGTTTTTT	CASSIMESNEKLFF
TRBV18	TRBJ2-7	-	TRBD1	TGTGCCAGCTCACCGGCAATCACAGGGGTCTCCTACGAGCAGTACTTC	CASSPAITGVSYEQYF
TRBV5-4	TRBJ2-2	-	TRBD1	TGTGCCAGCAGCTTAGACAGGGAGAACACCGGGGAGCTGTTTTTT	CASSLDRENTGELFF
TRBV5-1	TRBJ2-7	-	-	TGCGCCAGCAGCTTAGAAACAGGGAACCACGAGCAGTACTTC	CASSLETGNHEQYF
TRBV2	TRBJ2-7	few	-	TGTGCCAGCATGTATAAAGGGACTTCGGGGGAGCAGTACTTC	CASMYKGTSGEQYF
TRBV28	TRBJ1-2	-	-	TGTGCCAGCAGTTCAAGAGGGGAGGGCAAACCGACCTTT	CASSSRGEGKPTF
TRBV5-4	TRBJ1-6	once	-	TGTGCCAGCACCTACAGGGCGGATAATTCACCCCTCCACTTT	CASTYRADNSPLHF
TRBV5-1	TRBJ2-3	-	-	TGCGCCAGCAGTGGACTCCCTGGGGATACGCAGTATTTT	CASSGLPGDTQYF
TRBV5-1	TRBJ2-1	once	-	TGCGCCAGCAGCAGAAGTCGGACTACCTCAGGGGGTGAGCAGTTCTTC	CASSRSRTTSGGEQFF
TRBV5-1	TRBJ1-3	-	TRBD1	TGCGCCAGCAGCCCAGGACAGGGTTTCTCTGGAAACACCATATATTTT	CASSPGQGFSGNTIYF
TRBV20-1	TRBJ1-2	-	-	TGCAGTGCTAGTTTCGGGGAGGACTACACCTTC	CSASFGEDYTF
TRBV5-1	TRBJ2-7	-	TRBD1	TGCGCCAGCAGCCCATCCGGGACAGGGACCTCCTACGAGCAGTACTTC	CASSPSGTGTSYEQYF
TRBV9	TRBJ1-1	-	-	TGTGCCAGCAGCAAGAGCCGCAGGTGGGACACTGAAGCTTTCTTT	CASSKSRRWDTEAFF
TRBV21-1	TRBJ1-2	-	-	TGTGCCAGCAGCAATGTAATTTGCCCGCCCCACACAGGGGAAAGGAACTATGGCTACACCTTC	CASSNVICPPHTGERNYGYTF
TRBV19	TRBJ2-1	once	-	TGTGCCAGTAGTATATCAACTAGAAGGAATGAGCAGTTCTTC	CASSISTRRNEQFF
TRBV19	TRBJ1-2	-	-	TGTGCCAGTAGTATAGCCGCCAGGAACTATGGCTACACCTTC	CASSIAARNYGYTF
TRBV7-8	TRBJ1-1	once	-	TGTGCCAGCAGCCCCAGGGACTGGAGAGACACTGAAGCTTTCTTT	CASSPRDWRDTEAFF
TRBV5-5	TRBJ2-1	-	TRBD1	TGTGCCAGCACCACCCCTCCGACAGGGGGTGATGAGCAGTTCTTC	CASTTPPTGGDEQFF
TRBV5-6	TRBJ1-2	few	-	TGTGCCAGCAGCTTGTATCAGGGCTACACCTTC	CASSLYQGYTF
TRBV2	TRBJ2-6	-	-	TGTGCCAGCAGTGTGGGGCTCGGGGCCAACGTCCTGACTTTC	CASSVGLGANVLTF
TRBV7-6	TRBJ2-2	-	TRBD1	TGTGCCAGCAGCCTTCCCCGGACAGGAAGTACTACCGGGGAGCTGTTTTTT	CASSLPRTGSTTGELFF
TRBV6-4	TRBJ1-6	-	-	TGTGCCAGGAGCAGGGATGGGGATTCACCCCTCCACTTT	CARSRDGDSPLHF
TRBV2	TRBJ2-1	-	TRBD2	TGTGCCAGCAGTGTGACTAGCGGCTCCTACAATGAGCAGTTCTTC	CASSVTSGSYNEQFF
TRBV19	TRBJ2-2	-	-	TGTGCCAGTAGTATCCCCTGGTGGGGCCCGACGAACACCGGGGAGCTGTTTTTT	CASSIPWWGPTNTGELFF
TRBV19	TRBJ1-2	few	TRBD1	TGTGCCAGTAGTCCCCGGGACAGGATAGCTAACTATGGCTACACCTTC	CASSPRDRIANYGYTF
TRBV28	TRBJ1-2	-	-	TGTGCCAGCAGTCCCGGGGGGGAGGTTGGTGGCTACACCTTC	CASSPGGEVGGYTF
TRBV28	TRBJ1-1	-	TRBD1	TGTGCCGTCTTGACAGGGGGCAGGCGTGAAGCTTTCTTT	CAVLTGGRREAFF
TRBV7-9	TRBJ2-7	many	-	TGTGCCAGCAGCTTCGTCCTAGGGGGAGTTTCCTACGAGCAGTACTTC	CASSFVLGGVSYEQYF
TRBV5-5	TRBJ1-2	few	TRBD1	TGTGCCAGCAGCTCCGACCCCGCGGGAAGGGGGCGTGGTGGCTACACCTTC	CASSSDPAGRGRGGYTF
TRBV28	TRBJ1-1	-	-	TGTGCCAGCAGTCCCTGGACAGAAGGAGCTTTCTTT	CASSPWTEGAFF
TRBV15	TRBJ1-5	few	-	TGTGCCACCAGCAGAGATTTGGCCAGCCGGGGGGTACAGCCCCAGCATTTT	CATSRDLASRGVQPQHF
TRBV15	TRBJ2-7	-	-	TGTGCCACCAGCACCGACAGGCGATTATCCTACGAGCAGTACTTC	CATSTDRRLSYEQYF
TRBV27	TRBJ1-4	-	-	TGTGCCAGCAGTTTAGGCAGGGGAGTAGAAAAACTGTTTTTT	CASSLGRGVEKLFF
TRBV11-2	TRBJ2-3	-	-	TGTGCCAGCAGCCAAGGGAATCGGGGAACAGATACGCAGTATTTT	CASSQGNRGTDTQYF